The present T cell receptor (beta chain) was sequenced within a study of blood T cell repertoires in COVID-19. Profiling relied on immunoSEQ multiplex PCR, and the TCRdb table lists in-frame clones only, not all of them. The data contain almost 400,000 clones, around 89% of them singletons. The sequenced sample was PBMCs or T cells enriched from blood (not recorded which). The TCR originated in a woman under 40 with acute COVID-19.

The CDR3 spells CASSESTSTGETQYF. The CDR3 coding sequence is TGCGCCAGCAGTGAGTCGACGAGCACCGGGGAGACCCAGTACTTC. The chain couples TRBV10-1 to TRBJ2-5, with D uncertain. CDR1 is WNHNN, CDR2 SYGVQD, per germline (reference sequence). Trimming took 0 bases from V and 5 from J, leaving 13 bases between them. The CDR3 is 15 amino acids.